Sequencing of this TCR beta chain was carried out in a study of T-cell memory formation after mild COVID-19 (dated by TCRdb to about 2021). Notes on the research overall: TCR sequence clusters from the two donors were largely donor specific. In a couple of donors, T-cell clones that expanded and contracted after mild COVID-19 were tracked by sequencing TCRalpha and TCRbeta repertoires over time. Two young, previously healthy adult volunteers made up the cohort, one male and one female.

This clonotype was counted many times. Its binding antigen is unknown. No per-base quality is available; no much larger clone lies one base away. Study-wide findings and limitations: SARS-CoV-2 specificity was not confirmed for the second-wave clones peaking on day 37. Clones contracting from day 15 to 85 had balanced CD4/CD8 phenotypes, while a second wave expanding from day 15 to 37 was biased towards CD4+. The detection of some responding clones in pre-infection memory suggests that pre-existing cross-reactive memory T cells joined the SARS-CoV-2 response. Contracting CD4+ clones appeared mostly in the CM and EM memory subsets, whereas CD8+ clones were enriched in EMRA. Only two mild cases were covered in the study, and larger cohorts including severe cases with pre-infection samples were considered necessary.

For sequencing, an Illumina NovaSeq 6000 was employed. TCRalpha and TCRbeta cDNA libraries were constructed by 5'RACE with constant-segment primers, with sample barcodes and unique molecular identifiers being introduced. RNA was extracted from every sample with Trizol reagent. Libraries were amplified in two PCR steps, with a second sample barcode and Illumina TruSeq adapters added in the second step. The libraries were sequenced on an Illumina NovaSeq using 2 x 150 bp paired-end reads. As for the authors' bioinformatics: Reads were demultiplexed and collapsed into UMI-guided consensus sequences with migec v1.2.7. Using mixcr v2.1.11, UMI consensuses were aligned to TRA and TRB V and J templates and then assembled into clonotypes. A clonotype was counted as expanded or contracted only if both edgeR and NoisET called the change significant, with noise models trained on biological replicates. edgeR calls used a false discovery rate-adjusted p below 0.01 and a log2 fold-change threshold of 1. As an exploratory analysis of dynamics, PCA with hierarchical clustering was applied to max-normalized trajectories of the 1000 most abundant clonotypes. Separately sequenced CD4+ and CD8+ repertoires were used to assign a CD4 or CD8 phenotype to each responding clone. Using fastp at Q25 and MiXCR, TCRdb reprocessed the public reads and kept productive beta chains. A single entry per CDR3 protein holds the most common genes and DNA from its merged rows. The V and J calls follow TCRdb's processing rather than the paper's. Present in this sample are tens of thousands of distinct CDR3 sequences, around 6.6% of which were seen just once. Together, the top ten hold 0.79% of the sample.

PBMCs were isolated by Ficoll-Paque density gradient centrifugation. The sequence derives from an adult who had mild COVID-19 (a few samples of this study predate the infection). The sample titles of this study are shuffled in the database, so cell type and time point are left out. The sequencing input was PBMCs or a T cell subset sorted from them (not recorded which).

The CDR3 here reads CATSGTPPDQYEQFF. At the DNA level, the sequence is TGTGCCACCAGTGGTACCCCACCCGACCAATATGAGCAGTTCTTC. The chain joins TRBV24-1 to TRBJ2-1; the D segment cannot be called with confidence. Looking up the germline V gene yields CDR1 KGHDR and CDR2 SFDVKD. V gives up 5 bases and J gives up 8 bases, and the segment between their germline ends measures 18 bases. The CDR3 runs 15 amino acids, cysteine and phenylalanine included. Only the CDR3 region is kept as DNA, spanning 45 bases read in frame from base 1.